The clone carrying this T cell receptor beta chain turned up a few times. The CDR3 has 14 amino acids. The V end lost 7 bases, the J end lost 2 bases, and 12 bases lay between the germline ends. The sample is drawn from a study of blood T cells in healthy people across ages. A second PCR of 7 to 11 cycles used a sample-barcoded 5' primer and a J-beta primer mix. From the 5' RACE reads, TCRdb called clonotypes with MiXCR, one entry per CDR3 protein. The sample consists of fewer than 800,000 distinct CDR3 sequences, around 25% of them appearing once. The same sample was also studied in work on T cells of mothers and their children. According to that study: For the second PCR, the M1S primer put in sample barcodes and 2-4 random nucleotides. TCR recombination output is shaped by thymic selection similarly in related and unrelated pairs.

The sequence came from a boy between 10 and 17 years old in good health. The specimen sequenced was blood. V usage is TRBV12-3 or TRBV12-4 and J usage is TRBJ1-3; D ambiguous. CDR3 DNA: TGTGCCAGCATCCCGGCGAGTGCTGGAAACACCATATATTTT. Amino acid sequence: CASIPASAGNTIYF.